The 13 T cell receptor beta chains listed next were all sequenced from one sample in a study of blood T cells in healthy people across ages. For the second PCR, which ran for about 7 to 11 cycles, a sample-barcoded 5' primer and a J-beta primer mix were used. A single record per CDR3 protein comes from TCRdb applying MiXCR to the 5' RACE reads. The repertoire has about 2 million distinct CDR3 sequences, around half of them found once; the top ten carry approximately 2.1%. Sequencing used blood. These receptors were obtained from a woman aged 40 to 50 in good health.

This chain uses TRBV28 with TRBJ2-6, with D unclear. Germline lookup yields CDR1 MDHEN and CDR2 SYDVKM. The germline V and J ends were trimmed by 5 bases and 0 bases, with 8 bases remaining between them. The CDR3 sequence is 15 residues long. The CDR3 is CASSGVGSGANVLTF. The CDR3 nucleotides read TGTGCCAGCAGTGGAGTGGGCTCTGGGGCCAACGTCCTGACTTTC.

This chain links TRBV13 with TRBJ2-7; D possibly corresponds to TRBD1 (6 bases). V lost 4 bases and J 0 bases, leaving 13 bases between the germline ends. The CDR3 has 15 amino acids. Germline V lookup: CDR1 PRHDT, CDR2 FYEKMQ (reference sequence). The CDR3 region is CASSSGQRPSYEQYF. CDR3 nucleotides: TGTGCCAGCAGCTCCGGACAGCGACCCTCCTACGAGCAGTACTTC.

This clonotype was found a few times. The chain carries TRBV7-2 and TRBJ2-5; D is uncertain. Trimming stripped 4 bases from V and 10 bases from J, with 10 bases between. Germline loops: CDR1 SGHTA, CDR2 FQGNSA. The CDR3 spans 11 residues. The CDR3 bases are TGTGCCAGCAGCTCGAGTGGAGTCCAGTACTTC. Its protein is CASSSSGVQYF.

The genes are TRBV9 and TRBJ1-2; D is undetermined. There are 14 residues in the CDR3. Trimming cost V 0 bases and J 7 bases, with 13 bases left between them. The germline gives CDR1 SGDLS, CDR2 YYNGEE. The CDR3 loop is CASSVVGQASGYTF. The CDR3 region has the DNA TGTGCCAGCAGCGTAGTAGGGCAGGCCTCTGGCTACACCTTC.

This clonotype was detected a few times. The chain has TRBV12-3 or TRBV12-4 and TRBJ1-2; D uncertain. Between the trimmed V and J ends, which lost 5 bases and 4 bases, there was a span of 8 bases. The CDR3 has 12 residues. This chain's CDR3 is CASSPTPYGYTF. The CDR3 DNA sequence: TGTGCCAGCAGTCCAACCCCCTATGGCTACACCTTC.

The chain recombines TRBV5-1 with TRBJ2-3; 9 bases agree with TRBD1. CDR1 is SGHRS, CDR2 YFSETQ, per germline. CDR3 length equals 15 residues. V was pared by 4 bases and J by 5 bases, with 8 bases of the junction left unmatched. The CDR3 DNA is TGCGCCAGCAGCGACCGGGACAGGGTGAAAGATACGCAGTATTTT. This sequence encodes CASSDRDRVKDTQYF.

The chain employs TRBV2 and TRBJ1-2, with unresolved D. Germline V gives CDR1 SNHLY, CDR2 FYNNEI. This CDR3 has 11 residues. V gave up 8 bases and J gave up 4 bases, with 8 bases separating them. The CDR3 region has the DNA TGTGCCAGCGAGAATCCCTATGGCTACACCTTC. It codes for CASENPYGYTF.

The chain joins TRBV6-5 to TRBJ2-7; D is undetermined. Germline-derived CDR1 and CDR2 are MNHEY and SVGAGI. The CDR3 covers 14 residues. Trimming removed 4 bases from V and 4 bases from J, with 14 bases in between. CDR3 in DNA: TGTGCCAGCAGTTCAAGTCGGTTGGGTTACGAGCAGTACTTC. Protein: CASSSSRLGYEQYF.

This CDR3 is CASSLIGSGGRYNEQFF. CDR3 DNA: TGCGCCAGCAGCTTGATCGGGAGCGGGGGGCGTTACAATGAGCAGTTCTTC. The chain links TRBV5-1 to TRBJ2-1, with TRBD2 matching 9 bases. This CDR3 has 17 residues. From germline, CDR1 is SGHRS and CDR2 YFSETQ. Losses at the gene ends were 1 base for V and 4 bases for J; bases not matched to a gene: 9. The complete variable domain, with remaining parts taken from reference TRBV5-1 and TRBJ2-1, reads KAGVTQTPRYLIKTRGQQVTLSCSPISGHRSVSWYQQTPGQGLQFLFEYFSETQRNKGNFPGRFSGRQFSNSRSEMNVSTLELGDSALYLCASSLIGSGGRYNEQFFGPGTRLTVL.

The chain recombines TRBV12-3 or TRBV12-4 with TRBJ1-2; D possibly corresponds to TRBD1 (6 bases). This CDR3 has 13 residues. With 2 bases removed from V and 5 bases from J, the gap between germline ends came to 9 bases. CDR3 amino acids: CASSLSGEYGYTF. CDR3 DNA sequence: TGTGCCAGCAGTTTATCAGGGGAGTATGGCTACACCTTC.

This rearrangement joins TRBV18 to TRBJ2-1; D possibly corresponds to TRBD2 (5 bases). Looked up from germline, CDR1 is KGHSH and CDR2 is LQKENI. There are 16 residues in the CDR3. The ends were cut back, 0 bases at V and 0 bases at J, with 9 bases in the middle. CDR3 protein: CASSPPSGSSYNEQFF. In DNA form, the CDR3 reads TGTGCCAGCTCACCACCGTCTGGGAGCTCCTACAATGAGCAGTTCTTC.

The chain employs TRBV4-3 and TRBJ1-4, with TRBD1 matching over 9 bases. V trimming: 4 bases; J trimming: 3 bases; junction bases outside the gene matches: 9. This CDR3 comprises 17 residues. Germline-derived CDR1 and CDR2 are LGHNA and YSLEER. This CDR3 is CASSRLGQGEANEKLFF. The CDR3 nucleotides read TGCGCCAGCAGCCGCCTGGGACAGGGTGAGGCTAATGAAAAACTGTTTTTT.

This chain uses TRBV7-9 with TRBJ1-1; no reliable D call. From germline, CDR1 is SEHNR and CDR2 FQNEAQ (reference sequence). The CDR3 spans 15 residues. V shed 5 bases and J shed 2 bases, with 15 bases lying between them. CDR3 bases: TGTGCCAGCAGCCTTAAACAGAACCCCAACACTGAAGCTTTCTTT. This gives the protein CASSLKQNPNTEAFF.